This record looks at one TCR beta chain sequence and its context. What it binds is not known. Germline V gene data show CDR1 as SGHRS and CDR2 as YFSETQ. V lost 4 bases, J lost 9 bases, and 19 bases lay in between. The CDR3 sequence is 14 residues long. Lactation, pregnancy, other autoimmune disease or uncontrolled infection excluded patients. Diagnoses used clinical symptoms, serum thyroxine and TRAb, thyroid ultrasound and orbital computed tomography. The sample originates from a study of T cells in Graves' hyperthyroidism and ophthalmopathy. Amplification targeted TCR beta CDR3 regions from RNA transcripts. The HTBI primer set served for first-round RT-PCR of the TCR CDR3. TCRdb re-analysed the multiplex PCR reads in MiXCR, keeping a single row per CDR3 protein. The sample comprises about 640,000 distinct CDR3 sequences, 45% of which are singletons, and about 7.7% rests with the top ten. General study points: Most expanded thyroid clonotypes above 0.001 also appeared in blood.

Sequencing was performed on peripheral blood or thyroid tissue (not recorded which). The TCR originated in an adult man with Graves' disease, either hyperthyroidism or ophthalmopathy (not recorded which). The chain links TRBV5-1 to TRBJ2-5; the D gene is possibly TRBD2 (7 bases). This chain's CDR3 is CASSRGGLEQPQYF. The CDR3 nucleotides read TGCGCCAGCAGCCGCGGGGGCTTAGAGCAGCCCCAGTACTTC.